This T cell receptor (beta chain) was recovered during a study of beta chain features in type 1 diabetes. Study-wide results and limits: Moderate but significant shortening of TCRB CDR3s was recorded in all four CD4+ subsets from Type 1 diabetes patients. Patients' naive, central memory and Treg TCRB repertoires seemed closer to one another than those of healthy donors.

This clone was observed a few times. Antigen: not known. The isolated RNA, all of it, was reverse transcribed, so expressed TCRB transcripts were what got sequenced. Samples of naive, central memory and regulatory T cells yielded a mean of about 3.9 million reads. Measured with immunoSEQ multiplex PCR; TCRdb has only the in-frame clones, and not every one. The repertoire holds hundreds of thousands of clones, over 12% seen once, with 0.035% to 0.04% in the top ten. The CDR3 contains 17 residues. Unmatched junction bases numbered 11, after V lost 0 bases and J lost 5 bases. The V gene's germline CDR1 is LNHNV and CDR2 YYDKDF (reference sequence).

The V gene is TRBV15, the J gene TRBJ2-7; 9 bases are a match to TRBD1. This sequence was found in a man aged 18 to 29 with type 1 diabetes. What was sequenced was naive CD4+ T cells from blood. The CDR3 DNA reads TGTGCCACCAGCAGAGAGGGGATTTGGACAGGGGCCGACGAGCAGTACTTC. Translating gives CATSREGIWTGADEQYF.